The sequence of this T cell receptor beta chain was determined in a study of blood T cell repertoires in COVID-19. Study details: PBMCs, B-cell-depleted T cells, or T cells provided the cDNA or gDNA that made up the material.

Germline loops: CDR1 LGHDT, CDR2 YNNKEL (reference sequence). The CDR3 covers 16 residues. Trimming cost V 1 base and J 6 bases; bases outside gene matches: 4. As processed by the authors: Estimated nucleated cell counts came from reference gene primer amplification. Profiling relied on immunoSEQ multiplex PCR, and the TCRdb table lists in-frame clones only, not all of them. V and J calls and clone size come straight from that table; D and trimming were deduced from the DNA. The sample has just over 150,000 clones; 80% to 90% are singletons. The sequenced material came from peripheral blood. The clonotype was recovered from a woman in her 50s with acute or convalescent COVID-19. The V and J genes are TRBV3-1 (or the pseudogene TRBV3-2) and TRBJ1-6; 9 bases match TRBD1. CDR3 DNA sequence: TGTGCCAGCAGCCAAGCCGGGACAGGGAGTAATTCACCCCTCCACTTT. It codes for CASSQAGTGSNSPLHF.